The next 25 T cell receptor beta chains were all read from a single sample in a study of blood T cell repertoires in COVID-19. Using immunoSEQ multiplex PCR, the repertoire was profiled, and TCRdb retains in-frame clones only, with some absent. The sample carries 65,000 to 75,000 clones, 87% recorded once. Sequencing was carried out using peripheral blood. These receptors all stem from a woman older than 75 with active or convalescent COVID-19.

The chain combines TRBV7-8 with TRBJ1-1; TRBD1 aligns across 8 bases. The CDR3 is 12 amino acids. CDR1 is SGHVS, CDR2 FQNEAQ, per germline. With V trimmed by 11 bases and J by 5 bases, 7 bases remained unmatched. CDR3 nucleotides: TGTGCCTCGACAGGGGCAGGGACTGAAGCTTTCTTT. Amino acids: CASTGAGTEAFF.

This rearrangement joins TRBV10-2 to TRBJ1-4; D is possibly TRBD1 (5 bases). CDR3 size: 16 residues. Looked up from germline, CDR1 is WSHSY and CDR2 is SAAADI. Trimming took 6 bases from V and 0 from J, leaving 14 bases between them. CDR3 loop: CASRTSSGATNEKLFF. The CDR3, as DNA: TGCGCCAGCAGGACGTCTTCGGGGGCAACTAATGAAAAACTGTTTTTT.

The rearrangement uses TRBV7-2 and TRBJ1-1; D ambiguous. V was shortened by 5 bases and J by 0 bases, with 7 bases between the two germline ends. The germline V gene has CDR1 SGHTA and CDR2 FQGNSA. CDR3 length equals 13 residues. The CDR3 loop is CASSPQLNTEAFF. In DNA, the CDR3 is TGTGCCAGCAGCCCACAGCTGAACACTGAAGCTTTCTTT.

The chain recombines TRBV9 with TRBJ2-1, with TRBD1 identical over 9 bases. CDR3 size: 16 residues. J was trimmed by 5 bases and V by 3 bases; bases with no gene match: 9. Germline V gene sequence: CDR1 SGDLS, CDR2 YYNGEE. CDR3 sequence (DNA): TGTGCCAGCAGCGGTATACCGGGACAGGGAAACAATGAGCAGTTCTTC. Its protein product is CASSGIPGQGNNEQFF.

The chain is built from TRBV19 and TRBJ2-7, with a weak D call TRBD1 (6 bases). V was cut by 8 bases and J by 2 bases, with 22 bases left in between. The germline CDR1 and CDR2 sequences are LNHDA and SQIVND (reference sequence). The CDR3 is 16 amino acids. The CDR3 loop is CASSPIGGLIPYEQYF. In DNA, the CDR3 is TGTGCCAGTTCTCCCATAGGGGGTCTTATACCCTACGAGCAGTACTTC.

The CDR3 coding sequence is TGTGCCAGCTCACGTCCGGGGGGCGAGAATGAAAAACTGTTTTTT. Its protein is CASSRPGGENEKLFF. The V gene is TRBV18, the J gene TRBJ1-4; D might be TRBD1 (6 bases). The CDR3 consists of 15 residues. Germline V gene data show CDR1 as KGHSH and CDR2 as LQKENI. Deletions cut 4 bases from V and 5 bases from J, with 14 bases between. The variable domain in full, with the rest retrieved from reference TRBV18 and TRBJ1-4, is NAGVMQNPRHLVRRRGQEARLRCSPMKGHSHVYWYRQLPEEGLKFMVYLQKENIIDESGMPKERFSAEFPKEGPSILRIQQVVRGDSAAYFCASSRPGGENEKLFFGSGTQLSVL.

The chain combines TRBV10-3 with TRBJ2-7; 9 bases fit TRBD1. The CDR3 has 15 residues. Germline CDR1 reads ENHRY; CDR2 reads SYGVKD. The V and J ends lost 6 bases and 0 bases, in that order; junction bases with no gene match: 6. The CDR3 DNA sequence: TGTGCCATCAGGGAAGGACAGGGGAGCTCCTACGAGCAGTACTTC. Residues: CAIREGQGSSYEQYF.

The chain uses TRBV9 and TRBJ2-7; the match to TRBD2 covers 8 bases. This CDR3 spans 15 amino acids. V was pared by 0 bases and J by 5 bases, with 7 bases of the junction left unmatched. Germline V gene data show CDR1 as SGDLS and CDR2 as YYNGEE. The CDR3 DNA reads as TGTGCCAGCAGCGTAGTGAGCGGGGGAGGCGACGAGCAGTACTTC. It specifies CASSVVSGGGDEQYF.

This chain connects TRBV25-1 to TRBJ1-1; D gene uncertain. This CDR3 spans 13 amino acids. Germline V gene data show CDR1 as MGHDK and CDR2 as SYGVNS. The ends were cut back, 5 bases at V and 1 base at J, with 8 bases in the middle. The CDR3 coding sequence is TGTGCCAGCAGTCTAAATCAGAACACTGAAGCTTTCTTT. Translated: CASSLNQNTEAFF.

This clone was observed a few times. This chain uses TRBV25-1 with TRBJ2-2, with no clear D. CDR3 size: 14 residues. With 3 bases removed from V and 6 bases from J, the gap between germline ends came to 11 bases. From germline, CDR1 is MGHDK and CDR2 SYGVNS. CDR3 DNA sequence: TGTGCCAGCAGTGATTTTCATGACTCCGGGGAGCTGTTTTTT. Encoded protein: CASSDFHDSGELFF.

The chain combines TRBV20-1 with TRBJ2-1; D is unresolved. The CDR3 has 11 residues. V lost 5 bases, J lost 3 bases, and 5 bases lay in between. The germline V gene has CDR1 DFQATT and CDR2 SNEGSKA (reference sequence). CDR3 in amino acids: CSALYYNEQFF. CDR3 in DNA: TGCAGTGCTCTTTACTACAATGAGCAGTTCTTC.

This sequence joins TRBV5-3 and TRBJ2-5; 7 nucleotides agree with TRBD2. TRBV5-3 is known as an ORF, though its function is uncertain. Trimming cost V 2 bases and J 3 bases; bases outside gene matches: 19. This CDR3 contains 19 residues. The CDR3 bases are TGTGCCAGAAGCTTCTCACTAGCGAGTTGTCCCAGAGCAAAAGAGACCCAGTACTTC. Protein product: CARSFSLASCPRAKETQYF.

The V and J genes are TRBV7-2 and TRBJ1-5, with D perhaps matching TRBD1 (5 bases). The CDR3 loop spans 14 amino acids. V was pared by 4 bases and J by 6 bases, with 13 bases between. The germline CDR1 and CDR2 sequences are SGHTA and FQGNSA. The CDR3 here is CASSSWGEFQPQHF. CDR3 nucleotide sequence: TGTGCCAGCAGCTCCTGGGGGGAATTTCAGCCCCAGCATTTT.

J is TRBJ1-2 and V is TRBV29-1; D call uncertain. Germline V gene lookup returns CDR1 SQVTM and CDR2 ANQGSEA. The CDR3 spans 13 residues. The V end lost 7 bases, the J end lost 2 bases, and 14 bases lay between the germline ends. The CDR3 bases are TGCAGCGCGGCCGCCGGAGGAAACTATGGCTACACCTTC. It is translated as CSAAAGGNYGYTF. Complete variable domain (other parts from reference TRBV29-1 and TRBJ1-2): SAVISQKPSRDICQRGTSLTIQCQVDSQVTMMFWYRQQPGQSLTLIATANQGSEATYESGFVIDKFPISRPNLTFSTLTVSNMSPEDSSIYLCSAAAGGNYGYTFGSGTRLTVV.

The V call is TRBV14, the J call TRBJ2-7; 7 bases align to TRBD2. Germline V gene lookup returns CDR1 SGHDN and CDR2 FVKESK. CDR3 size: 14 residues. The V and J ends lost 4 bases and 0 bases, in that order; junction bases with no gene match: 3. The DNA for the CDR3 is TGTGCCAGCAGCCCCCGGGACTACTCCTACGAGCAGTACTTC. Translation: CASSPRDYSYEQYF.

V and J are TRBV11-2 and TRBJ2-1, with 12 bases that match TRBD2. The CDR3 is 18 amino acids. V gave up 3 bases and J gave up 4 bases; unmatched junction bases: 10. Germline CDR1 is SGHAT and CDR2 is FQNNGV. This chain's CDR3 is CASSFRLAGGLGYNEQFF. CDR3 nucleotides: TGTGCCAGCAGCTTCCGGCTAGCGGGGGGGCTTGGGTACAATGAGCAGTTCTTC.

V gene TRBV7-9 combines with J gene TRBJ2-2; TRBD2 might be the D (6 bases). The CDR3 has 15 amino acids. In germline, CDR1 is SEHNR, CDR2 FQNEAQ (reference sequence). Trimming pared 1 base from V and 0 bases from J, leaving 6 bases between. CDR3 nucleotide sequence: TGTGCCAGCAGCTTAGGACTAGCGAACACCGGGGAGCTGTTTTTT. Protein product: CASSLGLANTGELFF.

V and J are TRBV15 and TRBJ1-2; weak D call: TRBD1 (6 bases). Germline values: CDR1 LNHNV, CDR2 YYDKDF (reference sequence). Trimming cost V 3 bases and J 0 bases, with 17 bases left between them. The CDR3 is 17 amino acids. The CDR3 region has the DNA TGTGCCACCAGCAGCCGGACCTGGACAGACGCTAACTATGGCTACACCTTC. Its protein is CATSSRTWTDANYGYTF.

This chain connects TRBV10-2 to TRBJ1-5; perhaps TRBD1 as D (5 bases). Germline lookup yields CDR1 WSHSY and CDR2 SAAADI. This CDR3 is 15 amino acids long. The V and J ends lost 5 bases and 4 bases respectively, with 15 bases between them. In DNA form, the CDR3 reads TGCGCCAGCAGTATGGCGGGGGGGACTAATCAGCCCCAGCATTTT. Translated, it gives CASSMAGGTNQPQHF.

This chain joins TRBV7-2 and TRBJ1-3; D unresolved. Germline V lookup: CDR1 SGHTA, CDR2 FQGNSA. Trimming stripped 3 bases from V and 2 bases from J, with 11 bases between. This CDR3 has 15 residues. The CDR3 is CASSFSGGAGNTIYF. The CDR3 DNA sequence: TGTGCCAGCAGCTTTTCTGGAGGCGCTGGAAACACCATATATTTT.

The chain is built from TRBV6-5 and TRBJ1-2; possible D gene TRBD1, 6 bases. Germline CDR1 and CDR2: MNHEY and SVGAGI. This CDR3 contains 15 residues. The V end was cut by 6 bases, the J end by 5 bases, with 19 bases between. The CDR3 DNA reads TGTGCCAGCAGGAACAGGGCGAGGGGAAGATATGGCTACACCTTC. Translated: CASRNRARGRYGYTF.

The chain employs TRBV4-3 and TRBJ2-7; D gene uncertain. Deletions cut 0 bases from V and 2 bases from J, with 14 bases between. This CDR3 comprises 16 residues. The germline V gene has CDR1 LGHNA and CDR2 YSLEER. DNA for the CDR3: TGCGCCAGCAGCCAAGAAGTGCAGGAATGGACCTACGAGCAGTACTTC. It yields the protein CASSQEVQEWTYEQYF.

This clone was detected only once. The J gene is TRBJ2-1, the V gene TRBV7-2, with TRBD2 matching 9 bases. The germline V gene has CDR1 SGHTA and CDR2 FQGNSA. CDR3 size: 13 residues. After removal of 5 bases from V and 10 bases from J, the junction contained 6 bases not matched to a gene. The CDR3 sequence is CASSVGTSREQFF. Written as DNA, the CDR3 is TGTGCCAGCAGCGTAGGGACTAGCAGAGAGCAGTTCTTC.

CDR3: CASSHFSEQYF. DNA for the CDR3: TGCGCCAGCAGCCATTTTAGCGAGCAGTACTTC. The chain has TRBV4-3 and TRBJ2-7; D remains unclear. The CDR3 is made up of 11 amino acids. The germline V gene has CDR1 LGHNA and CDR2 YSLEER. Trimming removed 3 bases from V and 6 bases from J, with 6 bases in between.

This clone was observed once. Here the CDR3 reads CAWRRGRYEQYF. The DNA of the CDR3 is TGTGCCTGGAGACGGGGGAGGTACGAGCAGTACTTC. The chain employs TRBV30 and TRBJ2-7; TRBD2 might be the D (6 bases). Germline loops: CDR1 GTSNPN, CDR2 SVGIG (reference sequence). The CDR3 has 12 amino acids. V lost 3 bases and J lost 4, with 10 bases in between.